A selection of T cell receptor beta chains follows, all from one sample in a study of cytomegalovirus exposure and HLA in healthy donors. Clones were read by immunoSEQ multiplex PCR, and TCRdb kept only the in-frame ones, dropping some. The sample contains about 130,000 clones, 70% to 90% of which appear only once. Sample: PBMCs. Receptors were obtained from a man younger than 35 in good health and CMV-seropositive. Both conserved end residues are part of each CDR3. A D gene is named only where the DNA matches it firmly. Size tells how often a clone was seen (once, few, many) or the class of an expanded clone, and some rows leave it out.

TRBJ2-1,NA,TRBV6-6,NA,TGTGCCAGCAGTTACCAGGGGCTGGAAAAGTTCTTC,CASSYQGLEKFF
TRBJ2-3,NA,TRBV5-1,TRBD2,TGCGCCAGCAGCTTGCAGGTTCCAGGACTAGCGGGGACAGATACGCAGTATTTT,CASSLQVPGLAGTDTQYF
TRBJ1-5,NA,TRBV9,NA,TGTGCCAGCAGCGTAAGCGGTGGTCCTGATCAGCCCCAGCATTTT,CASSVSGGPDQPQHF
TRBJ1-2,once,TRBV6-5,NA,TGTGCCAGCAGCACCCAAGGGGGAAGAAGTGGCTACACCTTC,CASSTQGGRSGYTF
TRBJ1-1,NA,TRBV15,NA,TGTGCCACCAGCAGAGTCATACAGCTGAACACTGAAGCTTTCTTT,CATSRVIQLNTEAFF
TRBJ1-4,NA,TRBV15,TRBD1,TGTGCCACCAGCAGAGAGGGACAGGGGCATGAAAAACTGTTTTTT,CATSREGQGHEKLFF
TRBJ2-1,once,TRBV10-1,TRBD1,TGCGCCAGCAGTGGGACAGGGGGGAATGAGCAGTTCTTC,CASSGTGGNEQFF
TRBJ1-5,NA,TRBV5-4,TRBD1,TGTGCCAGCAGCTTCGGGACAGGGGACCAGCCCCAGCATTTT,CASSFGTGDQPQHF
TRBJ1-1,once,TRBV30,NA,TGTGCCTGGAGTGTTTCTGACACTGAAGCTTTCTTT,CAWSVSDTEAFF
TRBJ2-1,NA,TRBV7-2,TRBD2,TGTGCCAGCAGTGAACGGGGGGGGCGGGACAATGAGCAGTTCTTC,CASSERGGRDNEQFF
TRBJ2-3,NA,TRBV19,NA,TGTGCCAGTAGTATCTCAGGGGGGCTAATCACAGATACGCAGTATTTT,CASSISGGLITDTQYF
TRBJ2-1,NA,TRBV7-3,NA,TGTGCCAGCAGCTTAGCGGGGTCGCCCAATGAGCAGTTCTTC,CASSLAGSPNEQFF
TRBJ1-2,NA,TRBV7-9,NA,TGTTCCAGTCGACAGGAAAGCTATGGCTACACCTTC,CSSRQESYGYTF
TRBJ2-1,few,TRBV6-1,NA,TGTGCCAGCAGTGACCAGGGGTATGAGCAGTTCTTC,CASSDQGYEQFF
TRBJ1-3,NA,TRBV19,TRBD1,TGTGCCAGTATACGGACAGGGGCTGGAAACACCATATATTTT,CASIRTGAGNTIYF
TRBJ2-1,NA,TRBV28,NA,TGTGCCAGCAGTTTATCCCAGGCTGAGCAGTTCTTC,CASSLSQAEQFF
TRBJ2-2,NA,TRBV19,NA,TGTGCCACCCGACCCTGGACAGACCCGAACACCGGGGAGCTGTTTTTT,CATRPWTDPNTGELFF
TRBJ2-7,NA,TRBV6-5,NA,TGTGCCAGCAGTTACAAACAGGGATCCACCTACGAGCAGTACTTC,CASSYKQGSTYEQYF
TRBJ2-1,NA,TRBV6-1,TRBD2,TGTGCCAGCTCAGACGGGGGCGGGGGGCACAATGAGCAGTTCTTC,CASSDGGGGHNEQFF
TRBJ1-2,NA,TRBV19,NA,TGTGCCACCCAGGTTAAAGGGGGAGGCTACACCTTC,CATQVKGGGYTF
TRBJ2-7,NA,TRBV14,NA,TGTGCCAGCAGCCAAGAAATCCTTTCCGCCCACGAGCAGTACTTC,CASSQEILSAHEQYF
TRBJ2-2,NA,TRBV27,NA,TGTGCCAGCAGTTTCCAAACAGCCGCGAACACCGGGGAGCTGTTTTTT,CASSFQTAANTGELFF
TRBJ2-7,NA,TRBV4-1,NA,TGCGCCAGCAGCCAAGTCGGAGCTGCAACCCCCTACGAGCAGTACTTC,CASSQVGAATPYEQYF
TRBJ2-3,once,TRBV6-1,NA,TGTGCCAGCAGGGCTACAGCCACAGATACGCAGTATTTT,CASRATATDTQYF
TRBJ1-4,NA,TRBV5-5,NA,TGTGCCAGCAGCTCCGGACTTGAAAAACTGTTTTTT,CASSSGLEKLFF
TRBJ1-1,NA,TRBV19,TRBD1,TGTGCCAGTAGTATAAACAGGGGTTGTGAAGCTTTCTTT,CASSINRGCEAFF
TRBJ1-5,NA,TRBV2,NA,TGTGCCAGCAGGATCGGAGTGGGGCCCTATCAGCCCCAGCATTTT,CASRIGVGPYQPQHF
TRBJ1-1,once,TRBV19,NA,TGTGCCAGTAGTTGGAGCCTCAACACTGAAGCTTTCTTT,CASSWSLNTEAFF
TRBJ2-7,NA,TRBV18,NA,TGTGCCAGCTCACCCCCTACCTACGAGCAGTACTTC,CASSPPTYEQYF
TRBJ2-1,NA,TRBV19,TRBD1,TGTGCCAGTAGTTTCTTCGGGACAGGGGTATACAATGAGCAGTTCTTC,CASSFFGTGVYNEQFF